Listed below are T cell receptor beta chains from one sample, sequenced in a study of cytomegalovirus exposure and HLA in healthy donors. Clones were sequenced by immunoSEQ multiplex PCR, and TCRdb holds only the in-frame ones, with some missing. Here the sample spans 130,000 or so clones, 80% to 90% being singletons. Sequences were obtained from PBMCs. Receptor source: a woman in her twenties or thirties in good health and CMV-seropositive. Each CDR3 is given with its conserved first and last residue. D genes are given only for firm matches. Size is stated for part of the rows, as once, few or many counts, or as a class when the clone is expanded.

clone_size: -; j_call: TRBJ1-4; d_call: -; v_call: TRBV19; cdr3_aa: CASGTNRGGKANEKLFF; cdr3_nt: TGTGCCAGCGGTACCAATCGGGGGGGAAAGGCTAATGAAAAACTGTTTTTT
clone_size: -; j_call: TRBJ1-1; d_call: -; v_call: TRBV5-6; cdr3_aa: CASSHPTTDGENTEAFF; cdr3_nt: TGTGCCAGCAGCCATCCAACTACCGACGGTGAGAACACTGAAGCTTTCTTT
clone_size: many; j_call: TRBJ1-6; d_call: -; v_call: TRBV5-1; cdr3_aa: CASRPGGKWSPLHF; cdr3_nt: TGCGCCAGCCGACCGGGGGGGAAATGGTCACCCCTCCACTTT
clone_size: -; j_call: TRBJ1-2; d_call: TRBD1; v_call: TRBV11-2; cdr3_aa: CASSLSGGVNYGYTF; cdr3_nt: TGTGCCAGCAGCTTGTCAGGGGGAGTCAACTATGGCTACACCTTC
clone_size: many; j_call: TRBJ1-1; d_call: -; v_call: TRBV18; cdr3_aa: CASSPPGSLNTEAFF; cdr3_nt: TGTGCCAGCTCACCACCGGGCAGCTTGAACACTGAAGCTTTCTTT
clone_size: -; j_call: TRBJ2-3; d_call: TRBD2; v_call: TRBV7-2; cdr3_aa: CASSTDSLAGTTDTQYF; cdr3_nt: TGTGCCAGCAGCACTGACTCACTAGCGGGGACCACAGATACGCAGTATTTT
clone_size: -; j_call: TRBJ2-1; d_call: TRBD1; v_call: TRBV27; cdr3_aa: CASSFCSPGQGPCEQFF; cdr3_nt: TGTGCCAGCAGTTTCTGTAGCCCGGGACAGGGTCCTTGCGAGCAGTTCTTC
clone_size: -; j_call: TRBJ2-2; d_call: -; v_call: TRBV11-2; cdr3_aa: CASSPIEGWLRAGELFF; cdr3_nt: TGTGCCAGCAGCCCAATTGAGGGCTGGCTCCGGGCCGGGGAGCTGTTTTTT
clone_size: -; j_call: TRBJ2-7; d_call: -; v_call: TRBV11-2; cdr3_aa: CASSLFFTGQLPSYEQYF; cdr3_nt: TGTGCCAGCAGCTTATTCTTTACAGGACAGCTACCCTCCTACGAGCAGTACTTC
clone_size: -; j_call: TRBJ2-2; d_call: TRBD2; v_call: TRBV2; cdr3_aa: CARGSSGRGAGELFF; cdr3_nt: TGTGCCAGGGGGTCTAGCGGGAGAGGAGCCGGGGAGCTGTTTTTT
clone_size: once; j_call: TRBJ2-2; d_call: TRBD2; v_call: TRBV4-1; cdr3_aa: CASSQVAGGLHTGELFF; cdr3_nt: TGCGCCAGCAGCCAAGTAGCGGGGGGGCTGCATACCGGGGAGCTGTTTTTT
clone_size: -; j_call: TRBJ1-1; d_call: -; v_call: TRBV28; cdr3_aa: CASNAPGMNTEAFF; cdr3_nt: TGTGCCAGCAATGCCCCGGGGATGAACACTGAAGCTTTCTTT
clone_size: once; j_call: TRBJ2-2; d_call: -; v_call: TRBV9; cdr3_aa: CASSVDLAEGGELFF; cdr3_nt: TGTGCCAGCAGCGTAGATTTGGCGGAAGGAGGGGAGCTGTTTTTT
clone_size: -; j_call: TRBJ2-1; d_call: TRBD2; v_call: TRBV6-5; cdr3_aa: CASWERETYNEQFF; cdr3_nt: TGTGCCTCATGGGAGCGGGAGACCTACAATGAGCAGTTCTTC
clone_size: -; j_call: TRBJ2-7; d_call: TRBD2; v_call: TRBV7-9; cdr3_aa: CASSLVGTSPYEQYF; cdr3_nt: TGTGCCAGCAGCTTGGTGGGGACTAGCCCCTACGAGCAGTACTTC
clone_size: -; j_call: TRBJ1-6; d_call: -; v_call: TRBV19; cdr3_aa: CASVSGGGISPLHF; cdr3_nt: TGTGCCAGTGTCAGTGGCGGAGGGATCTCACCCCTCCACTTT
clone_size: few; j_call: TRBJ2-1; d_call: -; v_call: TRBV7-9; cdr3_aa: CASSPTLNRHGEQFF; cdr3_nt: TGTGCCAGCAGCCCGACCTTAAACAGGCACGGGGAGCAGTTCTTC
clone_size: -; j_call: TRBJ2-1; d_call: TRBD2; v_call: TRBV27; cdr3_aa: CASRVRAGAPRNEQFF; cdr3_nt: TGTGCCAGCAGAGTACGAGCGGGGGCCCCCAGGAATGAGCAGTTCTTC
clone_size: -; j_call: TRBJ2-2; d_call: -; v_call: TRBV6-1; cdr3_aa: CASSEVRGDGTGELFF; cdr3_nt: TGTGCCAGCAGTGAAGTCAGGGGTGATGGCACCGGGGAGCTGTTTTTT
clone_size: -; j_call: TRBJ2-3; d_call: TRBD1; v_call: TRBV5-4; cdr3_aa: CASSVDRFTDTQYF; cdr3_nt: TGTGCCAGCAGCGTGGACAGGTTCACAGATACGCAGTATTTT
clone_size: -; j_call: TRBJ2-5; d_call: TRBD1; v_call: TRBV5-6; cdr3_aa: CASSFGTGWARTETQYF; cdr3_nt: TGTGCCAGCAGCTTCGGGACAGGGTGGGCTAGGACAGAGACCCAGTACTTC
clone_size: -; j_call: TRBJ1-4; d_call: -; v_call: TRBV2; cdr3_aa: CASSGPAGNEKLFF; cdr3_nt: TGTGCCAGCAGTGGCCCCGCGGGTAATGAAAAACTGTTTTTT
clone_size: -; j_call: TRBJ1-2; d_call: -; v_call: TRBV21-1; cdr3_aa: CASSILTGRNYGYTF; cdr3_nt: TGTGCCAGCAGCATTTTGACAGGGAGGAACTATGGCTACACCTTC
clone_size: -; j_call: TRBJ1-1; d_call: -; v_call: TRBV18; cdr3_aa: CASSPPRVTEAFF; cdr3_nt: TGTGCCAGCTCACCACCCCGGGTCACTGAAGCTTTCTTT
clone_size: -; j_call: TRBJ2-2; d_call: TRBD2; v_call: TRBV2; cdr3_aa: CASSPDSGLAGAGELFF; cdr3_nt: TGTGCCAGCAGCCCAGACTCGGGACTAGCGGGCGCCGGGGAGCTGTTTTTT
clone_size: few; j_call: TRBJ1-2; d_call: TRBD1; v_call: TRBV28; cdr3_aa: CASRTQGALLYYTF; cdr3_nt: TGTGCCAGCAGGACTCAGGGGGCCCTACTATACTACACCTTC
clone_size: -; j_call: TRBJ2-7; d_call: TRBD1; v_call: TRBV10-1; cdr3_aa: CASSHAGGEQYF; cdr3_nt: TGCGCCAGCAGTCACGCAGGGGGCGAGCAGTACTTC